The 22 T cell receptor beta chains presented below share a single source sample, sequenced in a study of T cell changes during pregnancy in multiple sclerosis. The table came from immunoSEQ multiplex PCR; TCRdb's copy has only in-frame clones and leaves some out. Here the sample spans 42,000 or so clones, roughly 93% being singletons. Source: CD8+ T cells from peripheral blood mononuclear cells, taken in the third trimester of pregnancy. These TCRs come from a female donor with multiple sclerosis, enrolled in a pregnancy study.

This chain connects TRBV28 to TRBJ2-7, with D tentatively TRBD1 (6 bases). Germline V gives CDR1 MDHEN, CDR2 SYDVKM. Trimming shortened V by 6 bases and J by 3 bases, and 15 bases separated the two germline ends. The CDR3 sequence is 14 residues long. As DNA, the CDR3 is TGTGCCAGCAGCCGTACGACAGGAAGCTACGAGCAGTACTTC. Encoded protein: CASSRTTGSYEQYF.

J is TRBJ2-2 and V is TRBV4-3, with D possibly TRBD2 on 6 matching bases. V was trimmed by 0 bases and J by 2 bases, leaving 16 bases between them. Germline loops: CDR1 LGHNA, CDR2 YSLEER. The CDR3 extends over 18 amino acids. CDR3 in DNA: TGCGCCAGCAGCCAAGATATGGGACTTAATTTAAACACCGGGGAGCTGTTTTTT. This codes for CASSQDMGLNLNTGELFF.

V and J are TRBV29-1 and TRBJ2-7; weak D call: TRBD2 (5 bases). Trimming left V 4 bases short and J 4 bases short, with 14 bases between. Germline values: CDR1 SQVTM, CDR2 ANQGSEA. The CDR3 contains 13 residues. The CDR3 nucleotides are TGCAGCGTTGTTTCGCGGGCGAATTACGAGCAGTACTTC. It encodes CSVVSRANYEQYF.

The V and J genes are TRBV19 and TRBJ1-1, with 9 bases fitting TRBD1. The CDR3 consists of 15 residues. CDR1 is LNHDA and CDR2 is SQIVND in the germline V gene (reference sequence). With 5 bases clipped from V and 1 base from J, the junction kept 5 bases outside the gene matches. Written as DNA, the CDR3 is TGTGCCAGTAGTTACGGGGACAGGGCGAACACTGAAGCTTTCTTT. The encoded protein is CASSYGDRANTEAFF. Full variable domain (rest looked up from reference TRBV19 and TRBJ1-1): DGGITQSPKYLFRKEGQNVTLSCEQNLNHDAMYWYRQDPGQGLRLIYYSQIVNDFQKGDIAEGYSVSREKKESFPLTVTSAQKNPTAFYLCASSYGDRANTEAFFGQGTRLTVV.

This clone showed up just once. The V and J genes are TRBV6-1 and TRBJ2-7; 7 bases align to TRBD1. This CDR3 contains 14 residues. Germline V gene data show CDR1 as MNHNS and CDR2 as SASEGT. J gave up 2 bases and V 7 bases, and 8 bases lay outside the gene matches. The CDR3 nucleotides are TGTGCCAGCATTGGGACAGCAATGACCTACGAGCAGTACTTC. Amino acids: CASIGTAMTYEQYF.

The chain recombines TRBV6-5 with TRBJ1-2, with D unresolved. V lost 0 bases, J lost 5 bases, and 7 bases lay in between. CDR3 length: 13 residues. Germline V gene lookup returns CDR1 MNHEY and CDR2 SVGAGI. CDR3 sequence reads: CASSYSRVYGYTF. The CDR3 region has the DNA TGTGCCAGCAGTTACTCGAGAGTGTATGGCTACACCTTC.

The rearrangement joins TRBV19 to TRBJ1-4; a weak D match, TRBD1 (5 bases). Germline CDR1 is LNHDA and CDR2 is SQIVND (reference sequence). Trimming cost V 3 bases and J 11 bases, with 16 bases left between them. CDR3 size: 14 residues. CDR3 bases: TGTGCCAGTAGTATTGGACAACAGATTGGGAAACTGTTTTTT. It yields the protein CASSIGQQIGKLFF.

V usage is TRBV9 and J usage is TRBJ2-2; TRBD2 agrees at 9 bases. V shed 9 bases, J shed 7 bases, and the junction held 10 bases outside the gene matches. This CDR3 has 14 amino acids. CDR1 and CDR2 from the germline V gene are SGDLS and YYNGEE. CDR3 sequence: CATTTLAGGGELFF. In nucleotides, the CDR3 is TGTGCCACCACGACACTAGCGGGTGGCGGGGAGCTGTTTTTT.

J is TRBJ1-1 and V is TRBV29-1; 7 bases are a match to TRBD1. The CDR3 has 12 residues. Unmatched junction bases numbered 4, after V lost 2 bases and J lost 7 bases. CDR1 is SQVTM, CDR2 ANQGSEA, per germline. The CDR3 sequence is CSVEQGDGEAFF. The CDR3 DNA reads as TGCAGCGTTGAACAGGGGGATGGTGAAGCTTTCTTT.

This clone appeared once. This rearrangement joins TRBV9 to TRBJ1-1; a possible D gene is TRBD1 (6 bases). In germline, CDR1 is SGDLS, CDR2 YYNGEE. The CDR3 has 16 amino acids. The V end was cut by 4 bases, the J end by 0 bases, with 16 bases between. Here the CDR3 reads CASSPTGRGMNTEAFF. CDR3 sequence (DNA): TGTGCCAGCAGCCCCACAGGAAGGGGGATGAACACTGAAGCTTTCTTT.

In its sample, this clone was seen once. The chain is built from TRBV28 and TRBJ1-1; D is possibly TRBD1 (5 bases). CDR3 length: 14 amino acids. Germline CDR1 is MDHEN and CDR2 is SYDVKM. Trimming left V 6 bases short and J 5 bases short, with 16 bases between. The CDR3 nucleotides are TGTGCCAGCAGCTTTGAACTTCGGGGGACTGAAGCTTTCTTT. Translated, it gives CASSFELRGTEAFF.

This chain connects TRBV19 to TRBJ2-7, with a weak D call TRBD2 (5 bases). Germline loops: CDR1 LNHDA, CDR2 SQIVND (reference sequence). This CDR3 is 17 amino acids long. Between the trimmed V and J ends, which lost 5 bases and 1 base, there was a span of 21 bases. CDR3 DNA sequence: TGTGCCAGTAGTGCGGGCCCTTTCTGGGATTGGTCCTACGAGCAGTACTTC. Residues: CASSAGPFWDWSYEQYF.

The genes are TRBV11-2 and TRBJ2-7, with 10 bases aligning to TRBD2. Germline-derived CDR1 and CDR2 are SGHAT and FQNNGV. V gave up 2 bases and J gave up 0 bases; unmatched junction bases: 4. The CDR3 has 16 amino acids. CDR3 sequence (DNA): TGTGCCAGCAGCTTAAGGACTAGCGGACTCTCCTACGAGCAGTACTTC. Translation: CASSLRTSGLSYEQYF.

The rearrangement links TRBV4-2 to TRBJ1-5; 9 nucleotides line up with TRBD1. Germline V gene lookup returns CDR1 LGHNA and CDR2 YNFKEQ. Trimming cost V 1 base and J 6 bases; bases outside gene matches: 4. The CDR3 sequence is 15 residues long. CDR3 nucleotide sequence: TGTGCCAGCAGCCAAGTACAGGGGGCGGCTCAGCCCCAGCATTTT. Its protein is CASSQVQGAAQPQHF.

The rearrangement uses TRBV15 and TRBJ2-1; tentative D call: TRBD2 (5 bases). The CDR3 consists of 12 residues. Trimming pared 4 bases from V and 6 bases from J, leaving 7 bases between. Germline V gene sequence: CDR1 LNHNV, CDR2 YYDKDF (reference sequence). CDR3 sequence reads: CATSTTSNEQFF. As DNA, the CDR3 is TGTGCCACCAGCACAACTAGCAATGAGCAGTTCTTC.

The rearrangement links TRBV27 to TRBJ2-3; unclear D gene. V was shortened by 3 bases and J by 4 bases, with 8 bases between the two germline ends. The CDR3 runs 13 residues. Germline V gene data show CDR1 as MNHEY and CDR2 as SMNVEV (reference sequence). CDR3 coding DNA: TGTGCCAGCAGTTTGGGCTGGGCAGATACGCAGTATTTT. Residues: CASSLGWADTQYF.

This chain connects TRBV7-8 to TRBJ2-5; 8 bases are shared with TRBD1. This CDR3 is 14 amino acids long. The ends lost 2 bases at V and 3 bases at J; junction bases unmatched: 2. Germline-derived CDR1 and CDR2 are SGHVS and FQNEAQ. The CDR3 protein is CASSLPGGKETQYF. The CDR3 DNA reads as TGTGCCAGCAGCTTACCAGGGGGCAAAGAGACCCAGTACTTC.

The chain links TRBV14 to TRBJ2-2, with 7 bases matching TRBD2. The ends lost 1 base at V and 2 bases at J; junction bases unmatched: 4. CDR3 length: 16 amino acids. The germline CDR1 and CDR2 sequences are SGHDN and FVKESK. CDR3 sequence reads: CASSQVGGSNTGELFF. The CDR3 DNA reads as TGTGCCAGCAGCCAAGTCGGCGGGAGTAACACCGGGGAGCTGTTTTTT.

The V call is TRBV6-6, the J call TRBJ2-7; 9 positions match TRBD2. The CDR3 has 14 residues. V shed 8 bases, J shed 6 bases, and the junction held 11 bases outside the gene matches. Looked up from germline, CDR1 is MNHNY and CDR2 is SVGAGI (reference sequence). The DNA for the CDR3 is TGTGCCAGCTCACCTCTTAGCGGGAGATTCGAGCAGTACTTC. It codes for CASSPLSGRFEQYF.

The CDR3: CASSSTGTATYEQYF. The CDR3, as DNA: TGTGCCAGCAGCTCAACCGGGACAGCAACCTACGAGCAGTACTTC. This rearrangement joins TRBV7-9 to TRBJ2-7; TRBD1 aligns across 7 bases. This CDR3 is 15 amino acids long. The J segment lost 2 bases and the V segment lost 4 bases, leaving 8 bases of the junction unmatched. The V gene's germline CDR1 is SEHNR and CDR2 FQNEAQ (reference sequence). Together with reference TRBV7-9 and TRBJ2-7, the CDR3 gives the full variable domain: DTGVSQNPRHKITKRGQNVTFRCDPISEHNRLYWYRQTLGQGPEFLTYFQNEAQLEKSRLLSDRFSAERPKGSFSTLEIQRTEQGDSAMYLCASSSTGTATYEQYFGPGTRLTVT.

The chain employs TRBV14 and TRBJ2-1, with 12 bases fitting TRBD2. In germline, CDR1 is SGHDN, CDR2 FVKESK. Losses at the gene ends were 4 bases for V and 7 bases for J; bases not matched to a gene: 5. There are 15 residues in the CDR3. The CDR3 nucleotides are TGTGCCAGCAGCCCGTGGACTAGCGGGATTAATGAGCAGTTCTTC. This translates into CASSPWTSGINEQFF. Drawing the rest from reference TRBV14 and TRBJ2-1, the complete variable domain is EAGVTQFPSHSVIEKGQTVTLRCDPISGHDNLYWYRRVMGKEIKFLLHFVKESKQDESGMPNNRFLAERTGGTYSTLKVQPAELEDSGVYFCASSPWTSGINEQFFGPGTRLTVL.

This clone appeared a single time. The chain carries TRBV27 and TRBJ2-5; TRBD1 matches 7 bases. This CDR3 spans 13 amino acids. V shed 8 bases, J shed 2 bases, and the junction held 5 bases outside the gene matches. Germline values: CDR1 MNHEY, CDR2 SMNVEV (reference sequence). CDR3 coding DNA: TGTGCCAGCGGATGGGACAGACAAGAGACCCAGTACTTC. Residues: CASGWDRQETQYF.